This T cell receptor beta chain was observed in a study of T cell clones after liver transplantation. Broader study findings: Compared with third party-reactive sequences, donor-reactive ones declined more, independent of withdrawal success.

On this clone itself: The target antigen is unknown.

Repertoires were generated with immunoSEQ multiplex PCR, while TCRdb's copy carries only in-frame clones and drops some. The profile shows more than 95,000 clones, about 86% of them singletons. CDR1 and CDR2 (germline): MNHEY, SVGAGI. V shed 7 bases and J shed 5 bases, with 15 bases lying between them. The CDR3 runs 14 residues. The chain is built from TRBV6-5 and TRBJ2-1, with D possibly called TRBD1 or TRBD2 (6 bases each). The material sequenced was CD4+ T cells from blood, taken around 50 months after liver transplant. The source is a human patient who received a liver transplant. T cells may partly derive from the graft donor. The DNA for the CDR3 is TGTGCCAGCACCCGGCCCGGGGGCCACAATGAGCAGTTCTTC. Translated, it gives CASTRPGGHNEQFF.